This T cell receptor (beta chain) is from a study of control samples from healthy donors and cancer patients. Measured with immunoSEQ multiplex PCR; TCRdb has only the in-frame clones, and not every one. The data hold 35,000 to 45,000 clones, with around four fifths observed a single time. With 0 bases removed from V and 5 bases from J, the gap between germline ends came to 17 bases. Germline V gives CDR1 ENHRY, CDR2 SYGVKD. This CDR3 has 17 amino acids. This rearrangement joins TRBV10-3 to TRBJ2-1; TRBD1 might be the D (5 bases). The TCR comes from a man in his 60s in good health. Material for sequencing was blood. CDR3 in amino acids: CAISESKVRRVNNEQFF. DNA for the CDR3: TGTGCCATCAGTGAGTCGAAGGTCCGCAGGGTCAACAATGAGCAGTTCTTC.